The 12 T cell receptor beta chains below all came from one sample that was sequenced in a study of shared clonotypes between healthy human individuals. Measured with immunoSEQ multiplex PCR; TCRdb has only the in-frame clones, and not every one. The sample carries about 2,100,000 clones, approximately 94% recorded once. It was CD45RO-negative cells, positively selected for CCR7, that made up naive CD8 cells, with terminally differentiated effector memory CD45RA+ cells excluded. Sequenced sample: naive CD8+ T cells from PBMCs. These TCRs come from a man younger than 30 in good health. Some clones in this sample may be carry-over from other donors' samples.

This chain connects TRBV11-2 to TRBJ2-1, with a possible D match to TRBD1 (5 bases). The CDR3 sequence is 17 residues long. Trimming cost V 2 bases and J 0 bases, with 14 bases left between them. Germline V gives CDR1 SGHAT, CDR2 FQNNGV. The CDR3 here is CASSLMGLRSSYNEQFF. As DNA, the CDR3 is TGTGCCAGCAGCTTAATGGGGCTCCGGAGCTCCTACAATGAGCAGTTCTTC.

The chain recombines TRBV14 with TRBJ2-7, with TRBD1 as a possible D gene (6 bases). From germline, CDR1 is SGHDN and CDR2 FVKESK. V was pared by 0 bases and J by 6 bases, with 21 bases between. This CDR3 has 17 amino acids. CDR3 sequence reads: CASSQDEGTSLVAEQYF. The DNA of the CDR3 is TGTGCCAGCAGCCAAGATGAGGGGACATCACTCGTGGCCGAGCAGTACTTC.

CDR3 loop: CASSRDRGTSYNEQFF. The CDR3 bases are TGCGCCAGCAGTCGCGACAGGGGGACCTCCTACAATGAGCAGTTCTTC. The V call is TRBV4-1, the J call TRBJ2-1; 9 positions agree with TRBD1. Germline loops: CDR1 MGHRA, CDR2 YSYEKL. The CDR3 totals 16 residues. The trim removed 6 bases at V and 0 bases at J, leaving 6 bases unmatched.

The chain uses TRBV28 and TRBJ1-5; the D gene is possibly TRBD1 (5 bases). CDR3 size: 17 residues. Trimming took 3 bases from V and 0 from J, leaving 15 bases between them. Germline V gives CDR1 MDHEN, CDR2 SYDVKM. The CDR3 reads CASSFISDRPSNQPQHF. CDR3 DNA: TGTGCCAGCAGTTTTATATCCGACAGACCTAGCAATCAGCCCCAGCATTTT.

This sequence joins TRBV7-9 and TRBJ2-1; tentative D call: TRBD2 (5 bases). Trimming shortened V by 5 bases and J by 10 bases, and 12 bases separated the two germline ends. The CDR3 consists of 12 residues. Germline loops: CDR1 SEHNR, CDR2 FQNEAQ (reference sequence). This CDR3 reads CASSLLTREQFF. DNA of the CDR3: TGTGCCAGCAGCCTTCTAACTAGGGAGCAGTTCTTC.

This clone came up once. The rearrangement uses TRBV5-6 and TRBJ1-2, with D possibly being TRBD1 (6 bases). Germline assignment: CDR1 SGHDT and CDR2 YYEEEE. Trimming left V 6 bases short and J 8 bases short, with 17 bases between. The CDR3 totals 13 residues. CDR3 sequence reads: CASNPGDSRGYTF. The CDR3 nucleotides read TGTGCCAGCAACCCAGGGGACTCCAGGGGCTACACCTTC.

The chain joins TRBV11-2 to TRBJ2-7; tentatively, D is TRBD1 (6 bases). This CDR3 comprises 16 residues. Germline CDR1 is SGHAT and CDR2 is FQNNGV. Between the trimmed V and J ends, which lost 0 bases and 4 bases, there was a span of 16 bases. In DNA form, the CDR3 reads TGTGCCAGCAGCTTAGATAGGGGGACCCGGGCGTACGAGCAGTACTTC. It codes for CASSLDRGTRAYEQYF.

The rearrangement uses TRBV19 and TRBJ1-5; D not certain. Germline assignment: CDR1 LNHDA and CDR2 SQIVND (reference sequence). The V end lost 7 bases, the J end lost 7 bases, and 17 bases lay between the germline ends. The CDR3 has 14 residues. The CDR3 region is CASNKPGFYQPQHF. The DNA for the CDR3 is TGTGCCAGTAATAAGCCGGGCTTTTACCAGCCCCAGCATTTT.

The genes are TRBV7-3 and TRBJ1-1; TRBD1 is a possible D gene (6 bases). Trimming left V 1 base short and J 7 bases short, with 19 bases between. This CDR3 region has 16 residues. Per the germline V gene, CDR1 is SGHTA and CDR2 is FQGTGA. The CDR3 spells CASSLREGQSRDEAFF. The DNA for the CDR3 is TGTGCCAGCAGCTTAAGGGAAGGACAGAGTAGGGATGAAGCTTTCTTT. The whole variable domain, remainder taken from reference TRBV7-3 and TRBJ1-1, is GAGVSQTPSNKVTEKGKYVELRCDPISGHTALYWYRQSLGQGPEFLIYFQGTGAADDSGLPNDRFFAVRPEGSVSTLKIQRTERGDSAVYLCASSLREGQSRDEAFFGQGTRLTVV.

This chain joins TRBV15 and TRBJ2-5; possibly TRBD2 for D (5 bases). With 1 base removed from V and 5 bases from J, the gap between germline ends came to 14 bases. CDR1 LNHNV and CDR2 YYDKDF come from the germline V gene (reference sequence). The CDR3 length is 15 residues. CDR3 sequence: CATSRGSGLAETQYF. CDR3 nucleotide sequence: TGTGCCACCAGCAGAGGGAGCGGCTTAGCCGAGACCCAGTACTTC.

The table lists this clone with a count of one. The chain recombines TRBV11-3 with TRBJ2-1, with a possible D match to TRBD1 (5 bases). Trimming removed 5 bases at V and 12 bases at J, with 11 bases between. The length of the CDR3 is 11 residues. CDR1 and CDR2 from the germline V gene are SGHNT and YENEEA. The CDR3 here is CASSLGLRQFF. The DNA of the CDR3 is TGTGCCAGCAGCCTGGGGCTTCGGCAGTTCTTC.

The chain has TRBV11-3 and TRBJ2-3, with D perhaps being TRBD1 or TRBD2 (5 bases each). V shed 0 bases and J shed 6 bases, with 7 bases lying between them. This CDR3 is built from 13 residues. The germline V gene has CDR1 SGHNT and CDR2 YENEEA. The CDR3 sequence: CASSLDWDDTQYF. The CDR3, as DNA: TGTGCCAGCAGCTTAGATTGGGACGATACGCAGTATTTT.